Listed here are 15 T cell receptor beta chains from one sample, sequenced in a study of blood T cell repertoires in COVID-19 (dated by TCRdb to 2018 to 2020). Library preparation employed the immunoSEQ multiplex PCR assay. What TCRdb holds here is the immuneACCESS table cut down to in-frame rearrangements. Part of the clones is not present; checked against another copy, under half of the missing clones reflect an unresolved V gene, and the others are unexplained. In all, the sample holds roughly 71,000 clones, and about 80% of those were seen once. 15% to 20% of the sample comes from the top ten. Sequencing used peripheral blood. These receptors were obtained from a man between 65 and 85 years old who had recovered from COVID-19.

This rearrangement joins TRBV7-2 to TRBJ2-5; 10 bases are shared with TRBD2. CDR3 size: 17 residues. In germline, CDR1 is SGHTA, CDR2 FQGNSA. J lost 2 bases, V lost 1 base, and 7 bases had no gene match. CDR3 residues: CASSLVPGLAFQETQYF. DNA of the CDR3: TGTGCCAGCAGCTTAGTTCCGGGACTAGCGTTTCAAGAGACCCAGTACTTC.

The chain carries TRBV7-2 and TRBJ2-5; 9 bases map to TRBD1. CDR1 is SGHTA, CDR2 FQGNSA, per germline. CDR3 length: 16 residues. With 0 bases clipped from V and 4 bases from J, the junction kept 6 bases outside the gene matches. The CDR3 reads CASSLALGTGRETQYF. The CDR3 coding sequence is TGTGCCAGCAGCTTAGCGCTGGGGACAGGGCGAGAGACCCAGTACTTC.

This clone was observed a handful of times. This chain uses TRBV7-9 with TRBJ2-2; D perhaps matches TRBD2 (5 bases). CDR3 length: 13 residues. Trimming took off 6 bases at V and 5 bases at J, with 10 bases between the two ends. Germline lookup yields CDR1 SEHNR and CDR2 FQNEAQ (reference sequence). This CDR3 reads CASRAEGTGELFF. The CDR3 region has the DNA TGTGCCAGCAGAGCGGAAGGGACCGGGGAGCTGTTTTTT. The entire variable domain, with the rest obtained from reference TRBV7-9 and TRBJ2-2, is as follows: DTGVSQNPRHKITKRGQNVTFRCDPISEHNRLYWYRQTLGQGPEFLTYFQNEAQLEKSRLLSDRFSAERPKGSFSTLEIQRTEQGDSAMYLCASRAEGTGELFFGEGSRLTVL.

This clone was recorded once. CDR3 nucleotides: TGTGCCAGCAGCCTCAGCTCCTATAATTCACCCCTCCACTTT. This codes for CASSLSSYNSPLHF. The chain is built from TRBV27 and TRBJ1-6; D gene ambiguous. The germline V gene has CDR1 MNHEY and CDR2 SMNVEV (reference sequence). V lost 6 bases and J lost 0, with 6 bases in between. CDR3 length equals 14 residues.

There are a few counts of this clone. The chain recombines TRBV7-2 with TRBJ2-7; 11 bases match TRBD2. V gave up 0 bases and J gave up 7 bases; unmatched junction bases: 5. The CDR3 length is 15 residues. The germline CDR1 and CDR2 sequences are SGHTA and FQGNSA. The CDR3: CASSLATSGRREQYF. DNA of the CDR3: TGTGCCAGCAGCTTAGCTACTAGCGGGAGAAGGGAGCAGTACTTC.

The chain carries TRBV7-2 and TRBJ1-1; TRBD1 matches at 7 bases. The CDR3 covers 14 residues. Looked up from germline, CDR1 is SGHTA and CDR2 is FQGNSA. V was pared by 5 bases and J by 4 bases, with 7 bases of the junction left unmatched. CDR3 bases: TGTGCCAGCAGCCCAACAGGGGTGGGCACTGAAGCTTTCTTT. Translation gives CASSPTGVGTEAFF.

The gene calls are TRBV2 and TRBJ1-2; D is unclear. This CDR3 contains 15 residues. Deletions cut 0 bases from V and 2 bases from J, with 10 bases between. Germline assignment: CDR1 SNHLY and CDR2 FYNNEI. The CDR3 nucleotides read TGTGCCAGCAGTGAAGCGTCAGGTCGCAACTATGGCTACACCTTC. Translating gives CASSEASGRNYGYTF.

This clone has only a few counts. CDR3 DNA sequence: TGTGCCAGCAGCCAGGAATTAACCCGGGTGGATTCACCCCTCCACTTT. Translating it yields CASSQELTRVDSPLHF. The V gene is TRBV4-2, the J gene TRBJ1-6, with D hard to call. The CDR3 sequence is 16 residues long. Germline V gives CDR1 LGHNA, CDR2 YNFKEQ. V was clipped by 3 bases and J by 8 bases, with 17 bases between them.

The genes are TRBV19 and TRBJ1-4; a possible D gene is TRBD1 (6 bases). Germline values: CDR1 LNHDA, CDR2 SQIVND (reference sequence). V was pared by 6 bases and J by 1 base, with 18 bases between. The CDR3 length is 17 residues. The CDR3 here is CASRTIRTVRTNEKLFF. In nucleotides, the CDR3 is TGTGCCAGTAGAACGATAAGGACAGTCAGAACTAATGAAAAACTGTTTTTT.

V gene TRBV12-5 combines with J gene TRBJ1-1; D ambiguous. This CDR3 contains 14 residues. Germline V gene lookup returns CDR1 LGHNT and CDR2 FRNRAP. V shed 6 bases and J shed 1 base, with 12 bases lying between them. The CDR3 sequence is CASGHGRENTEAFF. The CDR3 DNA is TGTGCTAGTGGACATGGACGGGAGAACACTGAAGCTTTCTTT.

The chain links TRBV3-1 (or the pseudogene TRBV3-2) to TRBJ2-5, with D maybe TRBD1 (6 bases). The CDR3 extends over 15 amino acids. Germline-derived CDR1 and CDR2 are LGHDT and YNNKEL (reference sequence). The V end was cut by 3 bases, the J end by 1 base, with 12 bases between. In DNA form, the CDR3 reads TGTGCCAGCAGCCATTACAGGGACGGCCAAGAGACCCAGTACTTC. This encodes CASSHYRDGQETQYF.

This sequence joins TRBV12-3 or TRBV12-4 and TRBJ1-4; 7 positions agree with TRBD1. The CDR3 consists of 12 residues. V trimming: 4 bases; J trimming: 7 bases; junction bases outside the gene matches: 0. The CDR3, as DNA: TGTGCCAGCAGTTGGGACAGTGAAAAACTGTTTTTT. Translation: CASSWDSEKLFF.

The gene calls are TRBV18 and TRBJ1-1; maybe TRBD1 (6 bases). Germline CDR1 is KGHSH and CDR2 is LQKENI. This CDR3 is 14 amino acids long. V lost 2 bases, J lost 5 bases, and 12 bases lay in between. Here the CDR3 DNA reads TGTGCCAGCTCACCAGAGACAGGTTGGACTGAAGCTTTCTTT. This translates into CASSPETGWTEAFF.

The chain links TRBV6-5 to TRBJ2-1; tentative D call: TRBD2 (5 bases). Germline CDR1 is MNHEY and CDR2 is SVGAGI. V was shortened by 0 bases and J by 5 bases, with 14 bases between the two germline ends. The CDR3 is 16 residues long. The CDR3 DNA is TGTGCCAGCAGTTACTCCCTCGGGGTTGGAGACAATGAGCAGTTCTTC. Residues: CASSYSLGVGDNEQFF.

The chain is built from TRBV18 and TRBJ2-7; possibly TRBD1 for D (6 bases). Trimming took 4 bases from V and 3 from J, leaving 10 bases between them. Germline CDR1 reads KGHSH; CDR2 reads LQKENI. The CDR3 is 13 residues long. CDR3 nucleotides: TGTGCCAGCTCACAAGGACAGAGCTACGAGCAGTACTTC. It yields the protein CASSQGQSYEQYF.